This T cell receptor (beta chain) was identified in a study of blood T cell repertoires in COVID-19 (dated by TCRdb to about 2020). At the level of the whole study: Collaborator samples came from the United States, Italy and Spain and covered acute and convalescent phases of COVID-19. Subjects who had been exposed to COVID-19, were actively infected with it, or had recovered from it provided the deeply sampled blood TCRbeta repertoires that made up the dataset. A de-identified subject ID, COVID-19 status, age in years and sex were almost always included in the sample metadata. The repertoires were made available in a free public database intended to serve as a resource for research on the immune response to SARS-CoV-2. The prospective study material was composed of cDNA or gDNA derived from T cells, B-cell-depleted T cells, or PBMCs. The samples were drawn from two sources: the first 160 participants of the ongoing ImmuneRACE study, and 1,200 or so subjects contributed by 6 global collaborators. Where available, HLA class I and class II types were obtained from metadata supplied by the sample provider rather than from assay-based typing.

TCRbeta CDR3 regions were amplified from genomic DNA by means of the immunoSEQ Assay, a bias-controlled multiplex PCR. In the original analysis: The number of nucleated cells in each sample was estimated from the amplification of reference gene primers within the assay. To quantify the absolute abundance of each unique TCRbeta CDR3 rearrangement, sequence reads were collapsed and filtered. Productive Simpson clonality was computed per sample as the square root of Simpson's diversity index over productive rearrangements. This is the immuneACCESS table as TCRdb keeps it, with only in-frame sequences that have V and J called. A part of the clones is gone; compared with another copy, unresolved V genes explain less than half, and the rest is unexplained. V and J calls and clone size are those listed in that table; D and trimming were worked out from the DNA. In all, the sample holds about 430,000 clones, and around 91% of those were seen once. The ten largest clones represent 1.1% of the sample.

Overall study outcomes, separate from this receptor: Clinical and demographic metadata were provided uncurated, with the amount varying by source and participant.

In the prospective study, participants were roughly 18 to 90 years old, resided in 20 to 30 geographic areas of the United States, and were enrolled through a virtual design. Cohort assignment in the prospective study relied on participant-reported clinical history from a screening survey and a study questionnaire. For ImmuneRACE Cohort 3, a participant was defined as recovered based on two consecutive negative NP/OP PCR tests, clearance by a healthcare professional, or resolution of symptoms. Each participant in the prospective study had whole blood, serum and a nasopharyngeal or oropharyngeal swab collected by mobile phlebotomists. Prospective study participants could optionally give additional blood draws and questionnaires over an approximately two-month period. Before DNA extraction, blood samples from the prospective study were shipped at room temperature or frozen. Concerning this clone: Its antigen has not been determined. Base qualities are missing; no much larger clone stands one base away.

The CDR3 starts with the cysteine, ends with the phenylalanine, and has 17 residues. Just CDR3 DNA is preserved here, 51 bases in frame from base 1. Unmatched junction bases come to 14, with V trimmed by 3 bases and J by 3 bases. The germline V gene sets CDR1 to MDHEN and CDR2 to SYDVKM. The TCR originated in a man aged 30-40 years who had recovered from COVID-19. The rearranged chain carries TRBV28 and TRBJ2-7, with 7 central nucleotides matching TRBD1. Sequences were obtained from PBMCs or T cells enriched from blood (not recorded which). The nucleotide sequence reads TGTGCCAGCAGTTTTCTTCTTTCCGGGACAGCTAACTACGAGCAGTACTTC. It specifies CASSFLLSGTANYEQYF.